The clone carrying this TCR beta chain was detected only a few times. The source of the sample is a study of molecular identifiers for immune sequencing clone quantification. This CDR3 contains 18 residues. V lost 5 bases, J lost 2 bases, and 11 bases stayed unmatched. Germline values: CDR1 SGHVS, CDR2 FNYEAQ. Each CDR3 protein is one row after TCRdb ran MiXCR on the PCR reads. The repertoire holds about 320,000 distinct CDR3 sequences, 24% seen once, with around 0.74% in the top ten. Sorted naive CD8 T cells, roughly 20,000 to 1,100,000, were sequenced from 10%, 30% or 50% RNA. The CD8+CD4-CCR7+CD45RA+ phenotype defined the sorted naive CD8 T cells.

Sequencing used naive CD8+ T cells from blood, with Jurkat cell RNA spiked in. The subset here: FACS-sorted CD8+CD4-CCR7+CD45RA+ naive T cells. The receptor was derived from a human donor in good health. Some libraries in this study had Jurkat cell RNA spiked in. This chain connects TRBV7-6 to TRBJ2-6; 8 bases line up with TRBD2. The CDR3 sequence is CASSPMSAGVPGANVLTF. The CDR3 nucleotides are TGTGCCAGCAGCCCCATGTCAGCGGGAGTCCCTGGGGCCAACGTCCTGACTTTC.